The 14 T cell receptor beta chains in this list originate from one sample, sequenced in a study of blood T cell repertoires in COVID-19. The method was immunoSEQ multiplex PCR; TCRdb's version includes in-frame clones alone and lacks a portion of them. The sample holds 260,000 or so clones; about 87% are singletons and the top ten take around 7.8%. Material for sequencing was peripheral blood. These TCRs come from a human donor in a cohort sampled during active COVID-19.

The CDR3 reads CASSLDGGYYNEQFF. The CDR3 bases are TGCGCCAGCAGCTTGGACGGGGGATACTACAATGAGCAGTTCTTC. The chain has TRBV5-1 and TRBJ2-1; a weak D match, TRBD2 (6 bases). The CDR3 is 15 amino acids. CDR1 is SGHRS and CDR2 is YFSETQ in the germline V gene. The germline V and J ends were trimmed by 0 bases and 3 bases, with 10 bases remaining between them.

The CDR3 DNA follows: TGTGCCAGCAGCCCCTCCGCAGGGTCTGGGGCCAACGTCCTGACTTTC. Translation: CASSPSAGSGANVLTF. The chain recombines TRBV11-3 with TRBJ2-6, with D perhaps matching TRBD1 (5 bases). The germline V gene has CDR1 SGHNT and CDR2 YENEEA. The V gene lost 5 bases and the J gene lost 1 base, with 12 bases spanning the gap. The CDR3 length is 16 residues. Drawing the rest from reference TRBV11-3 and TRBJ2-6, the complete variable domain is EAGVVQSPRYKIIEKKQPVAFWCNPISGHNTLYWYLQNLGQGPELLIRYENEEAVDDSQLPKDRFSAERLKGVDSTLKIQPAELGDSAVYLCASSPSAGSGANVLTFGAGSRLTVL.

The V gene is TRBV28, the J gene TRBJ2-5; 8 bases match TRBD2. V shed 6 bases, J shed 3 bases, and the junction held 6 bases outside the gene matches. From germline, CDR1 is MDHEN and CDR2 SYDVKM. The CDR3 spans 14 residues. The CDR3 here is CASRRGGGKETQYF. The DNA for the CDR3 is TGTGCCAGCAGACGGGGGGGAGGCAAAGAGACCCAGTACTTC.

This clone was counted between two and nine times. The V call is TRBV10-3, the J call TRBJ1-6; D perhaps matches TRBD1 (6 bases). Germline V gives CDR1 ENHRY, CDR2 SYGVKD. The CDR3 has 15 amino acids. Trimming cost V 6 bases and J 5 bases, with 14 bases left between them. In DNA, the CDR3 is TGTGCCATCAGGGACAGTAACGGGGATAATTCACCCCTCCACTTT. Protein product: CAIRDSNGDNSPLHF.

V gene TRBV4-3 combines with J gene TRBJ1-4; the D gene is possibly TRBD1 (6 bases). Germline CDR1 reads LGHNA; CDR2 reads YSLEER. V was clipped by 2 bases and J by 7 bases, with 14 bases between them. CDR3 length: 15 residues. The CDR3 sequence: CASSQLAGAGEKLFF. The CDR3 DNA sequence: TGCGCCAGCAGCCAATTGGCGGGGGCAGGTGAAAAACTGTTTTTT.

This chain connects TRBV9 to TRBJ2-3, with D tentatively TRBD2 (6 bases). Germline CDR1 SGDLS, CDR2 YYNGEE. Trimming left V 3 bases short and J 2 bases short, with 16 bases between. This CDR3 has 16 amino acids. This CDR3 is CASSALGSGYTDTQYF. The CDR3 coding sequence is TGTGCCAGCAGCGCCTTGGGTAGCGGATACACAGATACGCAGTATTTT.

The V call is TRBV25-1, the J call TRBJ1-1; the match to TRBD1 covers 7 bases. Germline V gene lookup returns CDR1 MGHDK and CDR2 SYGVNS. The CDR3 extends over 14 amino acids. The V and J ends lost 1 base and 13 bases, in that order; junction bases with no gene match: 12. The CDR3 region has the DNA TGTGCCAGCAGTGAATGGACCACCGGGACAGCTTTTTTCTTT. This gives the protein CASSEWTTGTAFFF.

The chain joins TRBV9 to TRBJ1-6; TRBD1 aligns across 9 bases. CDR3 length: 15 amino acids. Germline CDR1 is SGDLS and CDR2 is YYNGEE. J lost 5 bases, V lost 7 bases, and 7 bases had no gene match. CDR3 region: CASGLGTGNNSPLHF. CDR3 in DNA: TGTGCCAGCGGCTTAGGGACAGGGAATAATTCACCCCTCCACTTT.

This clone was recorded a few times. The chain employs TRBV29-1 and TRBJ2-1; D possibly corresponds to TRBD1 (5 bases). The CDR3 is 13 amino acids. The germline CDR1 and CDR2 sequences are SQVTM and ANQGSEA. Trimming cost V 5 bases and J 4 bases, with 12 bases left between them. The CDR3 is CSVTPRDYNEQFF. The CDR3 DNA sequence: TGCAGCGTTACTCCCAGGGATTACAATGAGCAGTTCTTC.

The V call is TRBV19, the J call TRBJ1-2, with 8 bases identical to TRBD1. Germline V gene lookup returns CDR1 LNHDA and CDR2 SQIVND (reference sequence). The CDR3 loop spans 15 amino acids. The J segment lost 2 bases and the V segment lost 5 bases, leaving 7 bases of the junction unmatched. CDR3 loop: CASSRATGANYGYTF. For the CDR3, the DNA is TGTGCCAGTAGTCGGGCGACAGGGGCCAACTATGGCTACACCTTC.

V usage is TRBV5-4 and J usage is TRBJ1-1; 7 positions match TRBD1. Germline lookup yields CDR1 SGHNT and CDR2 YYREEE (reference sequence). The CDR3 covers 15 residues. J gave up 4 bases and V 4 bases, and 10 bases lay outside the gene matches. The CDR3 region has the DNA TGTGCCAGCAGCACCCCAAGACAGGGTGGCACTGAAGCTTTCTTT. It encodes CASSTPRQGGTEAFF.

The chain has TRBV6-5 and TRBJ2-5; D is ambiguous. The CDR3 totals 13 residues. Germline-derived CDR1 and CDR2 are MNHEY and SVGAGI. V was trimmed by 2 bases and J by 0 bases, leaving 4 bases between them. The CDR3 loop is CASSYLYQETQYF. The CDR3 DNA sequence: TGTGCCAGCAGTTACCTGTACCAAGAGACCCAGTACTTC.

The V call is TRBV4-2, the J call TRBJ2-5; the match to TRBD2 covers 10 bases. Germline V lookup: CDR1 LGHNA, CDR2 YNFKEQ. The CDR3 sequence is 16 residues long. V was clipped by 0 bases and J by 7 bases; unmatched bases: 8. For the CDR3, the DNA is TGTGCCAGCAGCCAAGAGAGAGCGGGGGGGCCAGGGACCCAGTACTTC. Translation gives CASSQERAGGPGTQYF.

Written as DNA, the CDR3 is TGTGCCAGCAACAAAGGGACTAGCAATACGCAGTATTTT. Translation: CASNKGTSNTQYF. The rearrangement links TRBV12-3 or TRBV12-4 to TRBJ2-3, with TRBD2 identical over 9 bases. Unmatched junction bases numbered 6, after V lost 7 bases and J lost 7 bases. The CDR3 totals 13 residues.